The 5 T cell receptor beta chains listed next were all sequenced from one sample in a study of T cell repertoires in cytomegalovirus infection. In TCRdb, the reads were re-called with MiXCR into one record per CDR3 protein. In the table there are approximately 320,000 distinct CDR3 sequences, 9% to 9.5% of which are singletons. Source material: PBMCs. These receptors all come from a human donor in good health (CMV status not recorded). Some clones in this sample may be carry-over from other donors' samples.

This clonotype was counted at least ten times. This rearrangement joins TRBV30 to TRBJ1-2, with D possibly TRBD1 on 6 matching bases. The CDR3 is made up of 14 amino acids. Looked up from germline, CDR1 is GTSNPN and CDR2 is SVGIG (reference sequence). The V and J ends lost 0 bases and 5 bases respectively, with 13 bases between them. For the CDR3, the DNA is TGTGCCTGGAGTGTGTACAGGGCGGAGTATGGCTACACCTTC. The encoded protein is CAWSVYRAEYGYTF.

Written as DNA, the CDR3 is TGTGCCAGCAGCAAGGGACTAGCGGACTACGAGCAGTACTTC. It encodes CASSKGLADYEQYF. V and J are TRBV5-4 and TRBJ2-7, with TRBD2 matching 11 bases. Germline assignment: CDR1 SGHNT and CDR2 YYREEE (reference sequence). V lost 4 bases to trimming and J lost 3 bases; unmatched junction nucleotides: 3. This CDR3 spans 14 amino acids.

This clonotype was observed at least ten times. V usage is TRBV6-1 and J usage is TRBJ1-5, with 10 bases that match TRBD1. Trimming removed 4 bases from V and 1 base from J; junction bases left unmatched: 1. There are 15 residues in the CDR3. CDR1 and CDR2 (germline): MNHNS, SASEGT. The CDR3 reads CASSGDRGSNQPQHF. The CDR3 region has the DNA TGTGCCAGCAGTGGGGACAGGGGAAGCAATCAGCCCCAGCATTTT.

This clonotype was counted ten times or more. The rearrangement uses TRBV7-9 and TRBJ2-7; D is unresolved. CDR3 size: 13 residues. V lost 5 bases to trimming and J lost 2 bases, with 10 bases between them. CDR1 and CDR2 (germline): SEHNR, FQNEAQ (reference sequence). This CDR3 is CASSPSGTYEQYF. CDR3 bases: TGTGCCAGCAGCCCCTCTGGCACCTACGAGCAGTACTTC.

This clonotype was detected a few times. The chain links TRBV6-6 to TRBJ2-5; the match to TRBD2 covers 10 bases. The CDR3 runs to 18 residues. V lost 5 bases and J lost 1; bases outside the gene matches: 13. The germline V gene encodes CDR1 MNHNY and CDR2 SVGAGI (reference sequence). The CDR3 coding sequence is TGTGCCAGCAGTGCCGGCCTTTTGAGCGGGAGGGTCCAAGAGACCCAGTACTTC. Protein sequence: CASSAGLLSGRVQETQYF.